This T cell receptor (beta chain) was captured in a study of shared clonotypes between healthy human individuals. This clone was observed once. Its antigen is undetermined. This CDR3 is 13 amino acids long. Germline CDR1 reads LNHDA; CDR2 reads SQIVND (reference sequence). With 6 bases removed from V and 5 bases from J, the gap between germline ends came to 10 bases. The protocol was immunoSEQ multiplex PCR, while the TCRdb copy is restricted to in-frame clones and leaves out a portion. The sample records over a million clones, roughly 96% being singletons. A split of CD4+ cells into CD45RA+ naive and CD45RA-negative memory subsets was performed. Study-wide results and caveats: Clonotype sharing among donors, it was expected, would be affected by sequencing depth. Relative to their counterparts shared across all four donors, non-shared clonotypes exhibited diminished generation probabilities.

This chain uses TRBV19 with TRBJ1-4; the D gene is possibly TRBD1 (6 bases). The specimen was naive CD4+ T cells sorted from blood. Subset denoted: CD45RA+ positively selected. The receptor was isolated from a man between 25 and 39 years old in good health. This CDR3 reads CASRTGRNEKLFF. For the CDR3, the DNA is TGTGCCAGTAGGACAGGAAGGAATGAAAAACTGTTTTTT. Based on the CDR3 plus reference TRBV19 and TRBJ1-4, the full variable domain is DGGITQSPKYLFRKEGQNVTLSCEQNLNHDAMYWYRQDPGQGLRLIYYSQIVNDFQKGDIAEGYSVSREKKESFPLTVTSAQKNPTAFYLCASRTGRNEKLFFGSGTQLSVL.